This is a list of T cell receptor beta chains from one sample in a study of T cells after posttransplantation cyclophosphamide. Only in-frame clones appear in the TCRdb table, and some are missing; sequencing was by immunoSEQ multiplex PCR. The sample holds about 52,000 clones, under 95% seen once. Material for sequencing was PBMCs. The receptors were sampled from a woman under 40 in good health and a related stem cell transplant donor. Both conserved end residues are part of each CDR3. Each record gives: J gene, clone size, D gene, V gene, CDR3 protein, CDR3 DNA. D genes are given only for firm matches. Not all rows give a size; the values are once, few, many and, for expanded clones, a class.

TRBJ1-5,-,-,TRBV2,CASSGQVAGDQPQHF,TGTGCCAGCAGTGGACAGGTCGCGGGTGATCAGCCCCAGCATTTT
TRBJ2-7,-,-,TRBV5-6,CASSLVSGYEQYF,TGTGCCAGCAGCTTGGTCAGCGGATACGAGCAGTACTTC
TRBJ1-2,once,TRBD1,TRBV18,CASSPAVPIRTGEWYGYTF,TGTGCCAGCTCACCCGCGGTGCCAATCCGCACAGGGGAGTGGTATGGCTACACCTTC
TRBJ2-2,-,-,TRBV11-2,CASSLGANRGTGELFF,TGTGCCAGCAGCTTAGGGGCCAATCGGGGCACCGGGGAGCTGTTTTTT
TRBJ1-1,-,-,TRBV18,CASSPPTVIGRAFF,TGTGCCAGCTCACCACCGACTGTGATCGGTCGAGCTTTCTTT
TRBJ1-3,-,-,TRBV7-2,CASSFDSSGNTIYF,TGTGCCAGCAGCTTCGACAGCTCTGGAAACACCATATATTTT
TRBJ1-4,-,TRBD1,TRBV19,CASSIGGTGDEKLFF,TGTGCCAGTAGTATAGGAGGGACAGGGGATGAAAAACTGTTTTTT
TRBJ1-5,once,-,TRBV7-6,CASSLRGNQPQHF,TGTGCCAGCAGCTTGCGCGGGAATCAGCCCCAGCATTTT
TRBJ1-1,-,TRBD1,TRBV5-6,CASSVGAGGEYAEAFF,TGTGCCAGCAGCGTCGGGGCAGGGGGAGAGTACGCTGAAGCTTTCTTT
TRBJ2-7,-,-,TRBV5-1,CASSRDISYEQYF,TGCGCCAGCAGCCGGGACATCTCCTACGAGCAGTACTTC
TRBJ2-7,-,TRBD1,TRBV4-2,CASSQEYPGRGLSYEQYF,TGTGCCAGCAGCCAAGAGTATCCTGGCAGGGGGCTGTCTTACGAGCAGTACTTC
TRBJ1-4,-,-,TRBV30,CAWSGRRGLGLFF,TGTGCCTGGAGTGGTCGGCGGGGTCTAGGACTGTTTTTT
TRBJ1-1,-,-,TRBV4-2,CASSLIAGTTEAFF,TGTGCCAGCAGCCTCATTGCCGGGACAACTGAAGCTTTCTTT
TRBJ1-1,-,-,TRBV7-8,CASSLPTVTQAFF,TGTGCCAGCAGCTTACCGACAGTTACACAAGCTTTCTTT
TRBJ2-5,-,TRBD2,TRBV28,CASSPHAASGGAGETQYF,TGTGCCAGCAGTCCCCATGCGGCTAGCGGGGGGGCCGGAGAGACCCAGTACTTC
TRBJ1-1,-,-,TRBV20-1,CSAAPTGEAFF,TGCAGTGCCGCCCCCACAGGTGAAGCTTTCTTT
TRBJ1-1,-,TRBD1,TRBV5-1,CASSLTGGGMNTEAFF,TGCGCCAGCAGCTTAACAGGGGGAGGCATGAACACTGAAGCTTTCTTT